This is a list of T cell receptor beta chains from one sample in a study of preoperative IRX-2 immunotherapy in early breast cancer. Repertoires were generated with immunoSEQ multiplex PCR, while TCRdb's copy carries only in-frame clones and drops some. The sample has around 29,000 clones, 90% seen once. Sample acquisition took place from a patient treated with IRX-2 immunotherapy. The source of these receptors is a human donor with breast cancer. Each CDR3 is given with its conserved first and last residue. D genes are given only for firm matches.

D gene	V gene	J gene	CDR3 protein
.	TRBV4-3	TRBJ1-2	CASSQESLTGGYTF
TRBD2	TRBV7-9	TRBJ2-5	CASSFSSGTRQETQYF
TRBD1	TRBV6-1	TRBJ2-1	CASGTGPYNEQFF
.	TRBV10-3	TRBJ2-7	CAISASFRTYEQYF
.	TRBV28	TRBJ2-5	CASSQPGRETQYF
.	TRBV7-9	TRBJ2-1	CAGGRSYNEQFF
.	TRBV6-1	TRBJ2-7	CASTLSVPYEQYF
.	TRBV5-1	TRBJ1-3	CASSLLPGAGEVGNTIYF
.	TRBV5-6	TRBJ1-4	CASSLGERAGEKLFF
TRBD1	TRBV2	TRBJ1-2	CASSIRGHGYTF
TRBD2	TRBV27	TRBJ2-7	CASRQLAGDPYEQYF
.	TRBV20-1	TRBJ2-7	CSARRGGEQYF
.	TRBV5-1	TRBJ2-5	CASSLEGTQYF
.	TRBV12-5	TRBJ1-1	CASGLRGEAFF
.	TRBV6-5	TRBJ1-1	CASSYSRQQNTEAFF
TRBD1	TRBV6-1	TRBJ1-1	CASNPDRGYTEAFF
.	TRBV9	TRBJ1-1	CASSQGWSPNTEAFF
.	TRBV5-4	TRBJ1-1	CASRRGNGNTEAFF
TRBD2	TRBV7-2	TRBJ2-7	CASSPLAGGVNEQYF
TRBD1	TRBV5-4	TRBJ1-2	CASRPFGQGIYGYTF
TRBD2	TRBV5-8	TRBJ2-1	CASELGLAATLEQFF
.	TRBV12-1	TRBJ1-2	CASTLFCYTF
TRBD2	TRBV7-9	TRBJ2-2	CASSSGLAYTGELFF
TRBD1	TRBV18	TRBJ1-2	CASSPRTGYGYTF